This TCR beta chain stems from a study of shared clonotypes between healthy human individuals. The DNA input per sorted-subset replicate PCR was 200 ng, corresponding to 30,000 or so T cell genomes. Assay used: immunoSEQ multiplex PCR; TCRdb lists only in-frame clones, some missing. The repertoire holds about 2,100,000 clones, with 90% to 95% as singletons. Broader study findings: Researchers sampled only blood; tissue repertoires likely differ. Naive CD4 clonotype sharing across several donors was approximately 5%. Relative to clonotypes present in all four donors, those not shared had lower generation probabilities.

CD8 cells regarded as naive lacked CD45RO, were positively chosen for CCR7, and omitted terminally differentiated effector memory CD45RA+ cells. Trimming cost V 4 bases and J 0 bases; bases outside gene matches: 3. CDR1 SQVTM and CDR2 ANQGSEA come from the germline V gene. The CDR3 totals 15 residues. Note on this clone: Its antigen is currently unknown.

The chain combines TRBV29-1 with TRBJ2-1; TRBD2 matches at 10 bases. The sequenced material came from naive CD8+ T cells from PBMCs. The source of this sequence is a man aged 18 to 35 in good health. Some clones in this sample may be carry-over from other donors' samples. The CDR3 coding sequence is TGCAGCGTTGGAGCTAGCGGGAGCTCCTACAATGAGCAGTTCTTC. This codes for CSVGASGSSYNEQFF.